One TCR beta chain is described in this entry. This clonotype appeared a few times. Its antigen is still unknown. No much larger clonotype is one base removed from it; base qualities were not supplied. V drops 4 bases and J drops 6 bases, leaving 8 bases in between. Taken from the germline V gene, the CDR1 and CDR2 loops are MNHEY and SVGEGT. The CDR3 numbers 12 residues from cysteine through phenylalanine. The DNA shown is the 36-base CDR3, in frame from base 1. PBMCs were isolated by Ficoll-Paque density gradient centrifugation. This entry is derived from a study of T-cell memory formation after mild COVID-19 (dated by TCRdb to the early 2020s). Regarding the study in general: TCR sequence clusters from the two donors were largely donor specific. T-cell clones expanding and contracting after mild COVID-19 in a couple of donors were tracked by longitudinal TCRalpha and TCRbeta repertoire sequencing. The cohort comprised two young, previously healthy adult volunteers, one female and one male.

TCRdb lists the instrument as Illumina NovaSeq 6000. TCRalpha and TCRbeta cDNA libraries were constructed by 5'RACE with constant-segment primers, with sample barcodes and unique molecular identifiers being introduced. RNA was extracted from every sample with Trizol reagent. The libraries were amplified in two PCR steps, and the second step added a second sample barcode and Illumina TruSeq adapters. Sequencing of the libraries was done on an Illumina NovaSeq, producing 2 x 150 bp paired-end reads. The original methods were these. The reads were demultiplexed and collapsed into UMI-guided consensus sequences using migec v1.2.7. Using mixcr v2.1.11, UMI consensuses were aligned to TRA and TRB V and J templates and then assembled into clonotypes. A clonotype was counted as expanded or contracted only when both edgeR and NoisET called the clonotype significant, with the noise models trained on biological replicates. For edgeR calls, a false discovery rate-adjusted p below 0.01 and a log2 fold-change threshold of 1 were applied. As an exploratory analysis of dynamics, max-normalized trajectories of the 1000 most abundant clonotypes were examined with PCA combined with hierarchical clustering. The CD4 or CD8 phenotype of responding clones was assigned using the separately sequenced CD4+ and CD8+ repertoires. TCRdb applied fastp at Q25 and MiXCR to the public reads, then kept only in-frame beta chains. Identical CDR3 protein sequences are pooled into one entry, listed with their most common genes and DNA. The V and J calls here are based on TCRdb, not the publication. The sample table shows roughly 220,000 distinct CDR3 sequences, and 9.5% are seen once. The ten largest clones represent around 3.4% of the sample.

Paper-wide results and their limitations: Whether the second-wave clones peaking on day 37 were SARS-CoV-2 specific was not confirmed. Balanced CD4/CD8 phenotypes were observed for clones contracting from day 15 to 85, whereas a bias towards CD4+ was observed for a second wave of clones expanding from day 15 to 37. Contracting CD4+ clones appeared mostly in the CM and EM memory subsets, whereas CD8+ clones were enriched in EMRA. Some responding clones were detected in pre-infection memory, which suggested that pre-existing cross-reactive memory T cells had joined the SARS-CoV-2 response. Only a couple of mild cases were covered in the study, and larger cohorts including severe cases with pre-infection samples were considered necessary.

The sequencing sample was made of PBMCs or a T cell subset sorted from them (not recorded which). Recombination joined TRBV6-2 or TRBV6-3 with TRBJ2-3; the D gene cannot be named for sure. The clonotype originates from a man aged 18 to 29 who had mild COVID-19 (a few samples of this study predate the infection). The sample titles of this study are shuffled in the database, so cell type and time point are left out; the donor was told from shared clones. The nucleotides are TGTGCCAGCAGTTTTGTAAGGGATACGCAGTATTTT. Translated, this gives CASSFVRDTQYF.